The 19 T cell receptor beta chains below were found in one sample sequenced in a study of T-cell reconstitution after alpha-beta-depleted transplantation in children. Unique molecular identifiers were incorporated into the prepared TCRbeta library. Via MiXCR, TCRdb re-called the PCR reads, giving one row per CDR3 protein. The sample shows 200,000 to 300,000 distinct CDR3 sequences, roughly a quarter of them seen only once. Source: PBMCs, mostly from graft donor cells, taken 360 days after TCRalphabeta/CD19-depleted stem cell transplant. These receptors all stem from a female patient aged 2-15 years who had a stem cell transplant for congenital amegakaryocytic thrombocytopenia, so the T cells may come from the graft donor.

V is TRBV30 and J is TRBJ2-4; 10 bases map to TRBD1. Germline V CDR1 and CDR2: GTSNPN, SVGIG (reference sequence). This CDR3 is 18 amino acids long. V gave up 0 bases and J gave up 0 bases; unmatched junction bases: 8. The CDR3 loop is CAWSVGTGVTLAKNIQYF. The CDR3 region has the DNA TGTGCCTGGAGTGTAGGGACAGGGGTCACTCTAGCCAAAAACATTCAGTACTTC.

The rearrangement links TRBV20-1 to TRBJ2-5; D tentatively reads TRBD1 or TRBD2 (6 bases each). Per the germline V gene, CDR1 is DFQATT and CDR2 is SNEGSKA (reference sequence). The CDR3 is made up of 14 amino acids. V was trimmed by 5 bases and J by 4 bases, leaving 17 bases between them. The CDR3 sequence is CSAPLAGGRETQYF. The CDR3 DNA reads as TGCAGTGCTCCCCTGGCCGGGGGCCGAGAGACCCAGTACTTC.

A few counts support this clonotype. This CDR3 reads CASSPPGFPTTNEKLFF. The CDR3 nucleotides read TGTGCCAGCAGCCCTCCAGGGTTCCCCACAACTAATGAAAAACTGTTTTTT. The V call is TRBV5-5, the J call TRBJ1-4; D is possibly TRBD1 (5 bases). The CDR3 loop spans 17 amino acids. CDR1 and CDR2 from the germline V gene are SGHKS and YYEKEE (reference sequence). The V gene lost 4 bases and the J gene lost 0 bases, with 16 bases spanning the gap.

The chain's CDR3 is CASSTVREHGELFF. CDR3 nucleotide sequence: TGTGCCAGTAGTACCGTCAGGGAGCACGGGGAGCTGTTTTTT. The V gene is TRBV19, the J gene TRBJ2-2; D may correspond to TRBD1 or TRBD2 (5 bases each). V lost 4 bases and J 7 bases, leaving 13 bases between the germline ends. CDR3 length: 14 residues. The V gene's germline CDR1 is LNHDA and CDR2 SQIVND (reference sequence).

V and J are TRBV5-6 and TRBJ2-7; TRBD2 is a possible D gene (6 bases). V was shortened by 1 base and J by 3 bases, with 11 bases between the two germline ends. Germline-derived CDR1 and CDR2 are SGHDT and YYEEEE. This CDR3 has 14 amino acids. The CDR3 is CASSLWGEGYEQYF. CDR3 in DNA: TGTGCCAGCAGCTTGTGGGGGGAAGGCTACGAGCAGTACTTC.

The V and J genes are TRBV7-2 and TRBJ2-1, with 9 bases matching TRBD1. CDR1 is SGHTA, CDR2 FQGNSA, per germline. CDR3 size: 16 residues. The V gene end was trimmed by 5 bases and the J gene end by 12 bases; junction bases not matched to a gene: 17. DNA for the CDR3: TGTGCCAGCAGCACCTCCGGGACAGGGCCGTTGGTTGTGCAGTTCTTC. Amino acid sequence: CASSTSGTGPLVVQFF.

The DNA of the CDR3 is TGTGCCCGCGCCGTCGGGCTGACTAGCGGGGGGATCTACAATGAGCAGTTCTTC. As protein: CARAVGLTSGGIYNEQFF. This sequence joins TRBV12-3 or TRBV12-4 and TRBJ2-1, with TRBD2 identical over 13 bases. V dropped 11 bases and J dropped 3; count of bases not matched to a gene: 16. CDR3 length: 18 amino acids.

The J gene is TRBJ2-1, the V gene TRBV20-1, with D perhaps TRBD2 (6 bases). This CDR3 is built from 11 residues. The V gene's germline CDR1 is DFQATT and CDR2 SNEGSKA (reference sequence). V was clipped by 4 bases and J by 7 bases, with 8 bases between them. As DNA, the CDR3 is TGCAGTGCTACAGGAGGGAATGAGCAGTTCTTC. Encoded protein: CSATGGNEQFF.

This clonotype was picked up a small number of times. This chain links TRBV12-3 or TRBV12-4 with TRBJ2-7, with D maybe TRBD1 (6 bases). V was cut by 8 bases and J by 3 bases, with 17 bases left in between. The CDR3 sequence is 14 residues long. The CDR3 nucleotides read TGTGCCAGCTCCCCCGGGACACTAGGCTACGAGCAGTACTTC. Protein product: CASSPGTLGYEQYF.

The V and J genes are TRBV15 and TRBJ1-2; tentative D call: TRBD1 (5 bases). Germline V gives CDR1 LNHNV, CDR2 YYDKDF (reference sequence). The CDR3 is made up of 14 amino acids. The V and J ends lost 0 bases and 7 bases respectively, with 12 bases between them. The CDR3 loop is CATSRDQGKSGYTF. The CDR3 nucleotides read TGTGCCACCAGCAGAGACCAGGGAAAAAGTGGCTACACCTTC.

The chain is built from TRBV9 and TRBJ2-3, with D maybe TRBD2 (6 bases). Germline V CDR1 and CDR2: SGDLS, YYNGEE. V lost 0 bases and J 3 bases, leaving 8 bases between the germline ends. The CDR3 spans 14 residues. The CDR3 sequence: CASSVGGETDTQYF. The CDR3 DNA reads TGTGCCAGCAGCGTAGGGGGGGAGACAGATACGCAGTATTTT. Full variable domain (outside the CDR3, taken from reference TRBV9 and TRBJ2-3): DSGVTQTPKHLITATGQRVTLRCSPRSGDLSVYWYQQSLDQGLQFLIQYYNGEERAKGNILERFSAQQFPDLHSELNLSSLELGDSALYFCASSVGGETDTQYFGPGTRLTVL.

This clonotype occurred a few times. The chain combines TRBV4-2 with TRBJ2-4, with 9 bases fitting TRBD2. Per the germline V gene, CDR1 is LGHNA and CDR2 is YNFKEQ. The CDR3 contains 16 residues. The V and J ends lost 1 base and 6 bases, in that order; junction bases with no gene match: 7. The CDR3 here is CASSQGIAGVGNIQYF. The CDR3 DNA reads as TGTGCCAGCAGCCAAGGGATAGCGGGAGTGGGAAACATTCAGTACTTC.

This clonotype has only a few counts. The J gene is TRBJ1-1, the V gene TRBV20-1, with D perhaps TRBD1 (5 bases). Trimming left V 1 base short and J 6 bases short, with 12 bases between. The CDR3 covers 13 residues. Germline V gives CDR1 DFQATT, CDR2 SNEGSKA (reference sequence). The CDR3: CSARVGGSPEAFF. The CDR3 coding sequence is TGCAGTGCTAGAGTGGGGGGAAGCCCTGAAGCTTTCTTT.

In this sample, this clonotype turned up a few times. This sequence joins TRBV11-2 and TRBJ2-1; D is uncertain. CDR1 is SGHAT and CDR2 is FQNNGV in the germline V gene. The V end was cut by 3 bases, the J end by 7 bases, with 13 bases between. This CDR3 has 14 amino acids. The CDR3 loop is CASSFGPRENEQFF. As DNA, the CDR3 is TGTGCCAGCAGCTTCGGTCCCCGTGAGAATGAGCAGTTCTTC.

By frequency in the sample, this clonotype is medium-sized. J is TRBJ2-7 and V is TRBV27, with D hard to call. Germline V gene sequence: CDR1 MNHEY, CDR2 SMNVEV (reference sequence). Trimming removed 3 bases at V and 0 bases at J, with 9 bases between. The CDR3 runs to 14 residues. The CDR3 bases are TGTGCCAGCAGTTTCCAGGCTAGCTCCTACGAGCAGTACTTC. Translation gives CASSFQASSYEQYF.

J is TRBJ1-5 and V is TRBV28, with 7 bases identical to TRBD1. The J segment lost 4 bases and the V segment lost 2 bases, leaving 5 bases of the junction unmatched. CDR3 length: 15 amino acids. Germline V gene sequence: CDR1 MDHEN, CDR2 SYDVKM. For the CDR3, the DNA is TGTGCCAGCAGTTTAGGGACAGTGGGAAATCAGCCCCAGCATTTT. This encodes CASSLGTVGNQPQHF.

V usage is TRBV25-1 and J usage is TRBJ1-4; D not resolved. The V end was cut by 6 bases, the J end by 0 bases, with 14 bases between. The CDR3 consists of 16 residues. Looked up from germline, CDR1 is MGHDK and CDR2 is SYGVNS. In DNA, the CDR3 is TGTGCCAGCAGGCCGCGAGGCCCTGCAACTAATGAAAAACTGTTTTTT. Its protein product is CASRPRGPATNEKLFF.

This clonotype was counted only a few times. V is TRBV12-3 or TRBV12-4 and J is TRBJ1-1; D possibly corresponds to TRBD1 (6 bases). V shed 8 bases and J shed 0 bases, with 16 bases lying between them. The CDR3 extends over 15 amino acids. This chain's CDR3 is CASYLTGTLNTEAFF. The CDR3 coding sequence is TGTGCCAGCTATTTGACCGGGACACTGAACACTGAAGCTTTCTTT.

This CDR3 reads CASRSRGDSNQPQHF. The CDR3 coding sequence is TGTGCCAGCAGATCCAGGGGGGATAGCAATCAGCCCCAGCATTTT. The chain carries TRBV6-5 and TRBJ1-5, with TRBD1 identical over 7 bases. Losses at the gene ends were 6 bases for V and 0 bases for J; bases not matched to a gene: 5. The CDR3 contains 15 residues. Per germline, CDR1 MNHEY and CDR2 SVGAGI.